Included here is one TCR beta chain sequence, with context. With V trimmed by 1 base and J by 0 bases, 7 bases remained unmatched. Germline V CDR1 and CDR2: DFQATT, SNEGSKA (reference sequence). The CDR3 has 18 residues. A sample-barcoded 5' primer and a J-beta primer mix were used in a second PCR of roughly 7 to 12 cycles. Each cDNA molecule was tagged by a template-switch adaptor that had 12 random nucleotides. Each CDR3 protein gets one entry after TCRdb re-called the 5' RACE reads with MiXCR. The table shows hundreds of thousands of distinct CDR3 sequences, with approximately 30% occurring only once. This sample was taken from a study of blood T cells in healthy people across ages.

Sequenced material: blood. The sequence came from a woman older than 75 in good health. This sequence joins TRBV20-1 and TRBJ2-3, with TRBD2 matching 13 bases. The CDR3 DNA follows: TGCAGTGCTAGAGGACCCGGACTAGCGGGGGAAAGCACAGATACGCAGTATTTT. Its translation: CSARGPGLAGESTDTQYF.